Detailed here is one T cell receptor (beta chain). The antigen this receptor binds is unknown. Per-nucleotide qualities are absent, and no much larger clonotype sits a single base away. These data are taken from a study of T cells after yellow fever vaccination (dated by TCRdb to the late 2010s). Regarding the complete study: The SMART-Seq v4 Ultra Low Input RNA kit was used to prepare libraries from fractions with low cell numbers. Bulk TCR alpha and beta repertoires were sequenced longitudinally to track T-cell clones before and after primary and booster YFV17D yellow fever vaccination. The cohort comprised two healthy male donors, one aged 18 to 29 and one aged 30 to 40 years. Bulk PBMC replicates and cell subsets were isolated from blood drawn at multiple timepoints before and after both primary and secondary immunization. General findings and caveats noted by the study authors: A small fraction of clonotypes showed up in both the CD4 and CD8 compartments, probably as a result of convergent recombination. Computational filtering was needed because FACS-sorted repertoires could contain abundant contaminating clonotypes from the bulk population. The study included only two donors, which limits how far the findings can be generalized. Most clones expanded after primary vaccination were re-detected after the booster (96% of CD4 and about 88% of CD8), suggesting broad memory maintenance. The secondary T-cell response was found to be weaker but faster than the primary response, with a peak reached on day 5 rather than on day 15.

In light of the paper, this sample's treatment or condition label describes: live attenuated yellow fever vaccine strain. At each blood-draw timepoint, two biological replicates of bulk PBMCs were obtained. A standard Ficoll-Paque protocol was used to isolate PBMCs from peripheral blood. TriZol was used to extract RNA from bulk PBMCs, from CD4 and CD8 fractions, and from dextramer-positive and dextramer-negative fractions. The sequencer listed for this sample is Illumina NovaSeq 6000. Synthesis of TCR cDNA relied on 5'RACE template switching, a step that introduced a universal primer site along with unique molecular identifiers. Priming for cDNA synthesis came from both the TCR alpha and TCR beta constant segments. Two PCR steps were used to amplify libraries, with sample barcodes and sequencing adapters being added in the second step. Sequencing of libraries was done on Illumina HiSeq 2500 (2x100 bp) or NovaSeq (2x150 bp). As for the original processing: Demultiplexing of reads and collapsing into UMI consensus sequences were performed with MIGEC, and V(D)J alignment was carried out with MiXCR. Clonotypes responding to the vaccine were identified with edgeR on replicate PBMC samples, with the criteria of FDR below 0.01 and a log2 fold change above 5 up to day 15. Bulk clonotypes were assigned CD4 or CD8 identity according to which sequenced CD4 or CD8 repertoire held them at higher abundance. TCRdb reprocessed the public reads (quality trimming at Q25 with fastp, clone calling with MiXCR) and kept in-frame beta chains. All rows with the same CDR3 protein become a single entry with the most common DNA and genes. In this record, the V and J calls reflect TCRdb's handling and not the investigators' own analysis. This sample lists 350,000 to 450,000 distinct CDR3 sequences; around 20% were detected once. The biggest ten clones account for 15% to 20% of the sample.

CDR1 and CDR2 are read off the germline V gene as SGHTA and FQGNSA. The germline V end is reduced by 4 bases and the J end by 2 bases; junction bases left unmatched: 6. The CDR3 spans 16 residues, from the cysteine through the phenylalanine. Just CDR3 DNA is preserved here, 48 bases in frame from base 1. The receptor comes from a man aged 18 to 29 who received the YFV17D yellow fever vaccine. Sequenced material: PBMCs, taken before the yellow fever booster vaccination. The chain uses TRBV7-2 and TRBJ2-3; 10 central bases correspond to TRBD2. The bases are TGTGCCAGCAGCTCCCGAGCGGGGGGGGACACAGATACGCAGTATTTT. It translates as CASSSRAGGDTDTQYF. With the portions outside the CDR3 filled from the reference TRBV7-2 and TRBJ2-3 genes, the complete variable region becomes GAGVSQSPSNKVTEKGKDVELRCDPISGHTALYWYRQSLGQGLEFLIYFQGNSAPDKSGLPSDRFSAERTGGSVSTLTIQRTQQEDSAVYLCASSSRAGGDTDTQYFGPGTRLTVL.